The 30 T cell receptor beta chains given below trace back to one sample, sequenced in a study of cytomegalovirus exposure and HLA in healthy donors. PCR involved 60 Vbeta and 13 Jbeta primers. Assay: immunoSEQ multiplex PCR; the TCRdb copy retains only in-frame clones and omits some. The sample gives some 96,000 clones, roughly three quarters of which show up once; roughly 2% is in the top ten. The sample was PBMCs. The receptor set was obtained from a man in his forties in good health and CMV-seronegative.

The sample holds a few counts of this clone. CDR3 sequence: CASSPGTPGTSGSDEQFF. The CDR3 DNA follows: TGTGCCAGCAGTCCGGGGACTCCCGGGACTAGCGGGAGTGATGAGCAGTTCTTC. The chain recombines TRBV27 with TRBJ2-1, with TRBD2 matching over 14 bases. Germline trimming cut 5 bases from V and 8 bases from J; bases unmatched to any gene: 14. The CDR3 is made up of 18 amino acids. In germline, CDR1 is MNHEY, CDR2 SMNVEV (reference sequence).

V and J are TRBV5-8 and TRBJ1-5; D perhaps matches TRBD1 (6 bases). Germline V gene sequence: CDR1 SGHTS, CDR2 YDEGEE. With 2 bases removed from V and 6 bases from J, the gap between germline ends came to 15 bases. This CDR3 is 15 amino acids long. The DNA for the CDR3 is TGTGCCAGCAGCTTACTCAGGGGTTTGGGTCAGCCCCAGCATTTT. Translated: CASSLLRGLGQPQHF.

This chain uses TRBV10-3 with TRBJ1-2; 9 nucleotides match TRBD1. The CDR3 totals 12 residues. Trimming cost V 8 bases and J 8 bases; bases outside gene matches: 6. Per the germline V gene, CDR1 is ENHRY and CDR2 is SYGVKD. The CDR3 spells CAIPGTGLGYTF. The CDR3 DNA is TGTGCCATCCCTGGGACAGGGCTAGGCTACACCTTC.

The table lists this clone with a count of one. The genes are TRBV30 and TRBJ1-2; 9 nucleotides align to TRBD1. CDR1 and CDR2 from the germline V gene are GTSNPN and SVGIG (reference sequence). Trimming removed 5 bases from V and 6 bases from J; junction bases left unmatched: 4. The CDR3 covers 12 residues. DNA for the CDR3: TGTGCCTGGCAAACAGGGGGCAATGGCTACACCTTC. It is translated as CAWQTGGNGYTF.

The chain recombines TRBV7-2 with TRBJ2-5; TRBD1 might be the D (6 bases). The V gene lost 5 bases and the J gene lost 5 bases, with 12 bases spanning the gap. The CDR3 is 13 residues long. CDR1 is SGHTA and CDR2 is FQGNSA in the germline V gene. The DNA for the CDR3 is TGTGCCAGCAGCGAACAGGGTCTGGAGACCCAGTACTTC. Its translation: CASSEQGLETQYF. Together with reference TRBV7-2 and TRBJ2-5, the CDR3 gives the full variable domain: GAGVSQSPSNKVTEKGKDVELRCDPISGHTALYWYRQSLGQGLEFLIYFQGNSAPDKSGLPSDRFSAERTGGSVSTLTIQRTQQEDSAVYLCASSEQGLETQYFGPGTRLLVL.

CDR3: CASSLAQVNTEAFF. In DNA form, the CDR3 reads TGTGCCAGCAGCTTGGCTCAGGTGAACACTGAAGCTTTCTTT. J is TRBJ1-1 and V is TRBV5-4; D is uncertain. CDR1 is SGHNT and CDR2 is YYREEE in the germline V gene (reference sequence). This CDR3 comprises 14 residues. Trimming left V 0 bases short and J 0 bases short, with 6 bases between.

The chain combines TRBV5-4 with TRBJ2-3, with a possible D match to TRBD2 (6 bases). V gave up 0 bases and J gave up 2 bases, with 13 bases separating them. Germline values: CDR1 SGHNT, CDR2 YYREEE (reference sequence). This CDR3 comprises 16 residues. The CDR3: CASSLDAGGTTDTQYF. The CDR3 nucleotides are TGTGCCAGCAGCTTGGATGCCGGGGGAACCACAGATACGCAGTATTTT. Full variable domain (outside the CDR3, taken from reference TRBV5-4 and TRBJ2-3): ETGVTQSPTHLIKTRGQQVTLRCSSQSGHNTVSWYQQALGQGPQFIFQYYREEENGRGNFPPRFSGLQFPNYSSELNVNALELDDSALYLCASSLDAGGTTDTQYFGPGTRLTVL.

Turning to this clone: One end of the junction varies from germline; a read error may be responsible. This chain connects TRBV27 to TRBJ2-3; possibly TRBD2 for D (6 bases). The CDR3 is 15 amino acids. The germline V gene encodes CDR1 MNHEY and CDR2 SMNVEV (reference sequence). The CDR3 DNA sequence: TGTGCAAGCAACGCCCAGGTACCCGGGGGAGATACGCAGTATTTT. Its protein is CASNAQVPGGDTQYF.

This chain uses TRBV7-6 with TRBJ2-5; unclear D gene. Germline CDR1 and CDR2: SGHVS and FNYEAQ. The CDR3 has 14 amino acids. The V end lost 1 base, the J end lost 1 base, and 7 bases lay between the germline ends. The chain's CDR3 is CASSLVWAQETQYF. CDR3 bases: TGTGCCAGCAGCTTAGTGTGGGCCCAAGAGACCCAGTACTTC. Together with reference TRBV7-6 and TRBJ2-5, the CDR3 gives the full variable domain: GAGVSQSPRYKVTKRGQDVALRCDPISGHVSLYWYRQALGQGPEFLTYFNYEAQQDKSGLPNDRFSAERPEGSISTLTIQRTEQRDSAMYRCASSLVWAQETQYFGPGTRLLVL.

This clone came up once. The gene calls are TRBV4-2 and TRBJ1-6; the match to TRBD1 covers 7 bases. V lost 1 base to trimming and J lost 2 bases; unmatched junction nucleotides: 2. The CDR3 has 16 amino acids. Germline V lookup: CDR1 LGHNA, CDR2 YNFKEQ. The CDR3 reads CASSQVTGAYNSPLHF. The CDR3 region has the DNA TGTGCCAGCAGCCAAGTAACAGGGGCCTATAATTCACCCCTCCACTTT.

The genes are TRBV29-1 and TRBJ2-7, with 10 nucleotides matching TRBD2. The CDR3 runs 13 residues. J lost 3 bases, V lost 7 bases, and 6 bases had no gene match. Germline V lookup: CDR1 SQVTM, CDR2 ANQGSEA. Here the CDR3 reads CSAIAGGFYEQYF. DNA of the CDR3: TGCAGCGCTATAGCGGGGGGCTTCTACGAGCAGTACTTC.

The chain carries TRBV9 and TRBJ1-5; the D gene is possibly TRBD1 (6 bases). V lost 5 bases and J lost 7, with 19 bases in between. Germline V gene data show CDR1 as SGDLS and CDR2 as YYNGEE. The CDR3 extends over 15 amino acids. The CDR3 reads CASSNTGTHGQPQHF. For the CDR3, the DNA is TGTGCCAGCAGTAACACAGGGACCCACGGCCAGCCCCAGCATTTT.

The chain employs TRBV6-5 and TRBJ2-1; maybe TRBD2 (6 bases). Germline loops: CDR1 MNHEY, CDR2 SVGAGI. Trimming removed 7 bases at V and 9 bases at J, with 19 bases between. The length of the CDR3 is 14 residues. The CDR3 nucleotides are TGTGCCAGCATCGTATCCCCTCGGGGAGGTGAGCAGTTCTTC. It encodes CASIVSPRGGEQFF.

The chain has TRBV27 and TRBJ1-2; D is possibly TRBD1 (6 bases). The germline V gene encodes CDR1 MNHEY and CDR2 SMNVEV (reference sequence). The ends were cut back, 4 bases at V and 5 bases at J, with 20 bases in the middle. The CDR3 extends over 16 amino acids. The CDR3 loop reads CASSSLLDSSKYGYTF. In DNA form, the CDR3 reads TGTGCCAGCAGTTCCCTGCTGGACAGCTCAAAGTATGGCTACACCTTC.

This clone was observed a single time. The V and J genes are TRBV5-6 and TRBJ2-5, with 9 bases lining up with TRBD1. The CDR3 loop spans 14 amino acids. Per germline, CDR1 SGHDT and CDR2 YYEEEE. With 5 bases clipped from V and 3 bases from J, the junction kept 5 bases outside the gene matches. Written as DNA, the CDR3 is TGTGCCAGCAGACAAACAGGGGGCGAAGAGACCCAGTACTTC. Translated, it gives CASRQTGGEETQYF.

This clone was observed a few times. V is TRBV18 and J is TRBJ2-3; TRBD2 is a possible D gene (6 bases). V was clipped by 2 bases and J by 0 bases, with 9 bases between them. CDR1 is KGHSH and CDR2 is LQKENI in the germline V gene. CDR3 length equals 15 residues. The CDR3 DNA is TGTGCCAGCTCACCAGTCGGGAGTAGCACAGATACGCAGTATTTT. Translating gives CASSPVGSSTDTQYF.

The gene calls are TRBV5-1 and TRBJ2-5, with 9 bases that match TRBD1. Germline trimming cut 4 bases from V and 3 bases from J; bases unmatched to any gene: 10. The CDR3 is 16 amino acids. The germline V gene has CDR1 SGHRS and CDR2 YFSETQ. The CDR3 protein is CASSPGQGTPEETQYF. DNA for the CDR3: TGCGCCAGCAGCCCGGGACAGGGAACTCCTGAAGAGACCCAGTACTTC.

DNA for the CDR3: TGTGCCAGCAGCTTTCAAATGAACACTGAAGCTTTCTTT. This codes for CASSFQMNTEAFF. This rearrangement joins TRBV7-9 to TRBJ1-1; D is uncertain. Per the germline V gene, CDR1 is SEHNR and CDR2 is FQNEAQ (reference sequence). The V gene lost 3 bases and the J gene lost 0 bases, with 5 bases spanning the gap. The CDR3 is made up of 13 amino acids.

This chain joins TRBV2 and TRBJ1-6, with a tentative D call TRBD1 (5 bases). V lost 4 bases and J 8 bases, leaving 12 bases between the germline ends. The V gene's germline CDR1 is SNHLY and CDR2 FYNNEI. This CDR3 comprises 14 residues. CDR3 nucleotide sequence: TGTGCCAGCAGTGCGGACAAAGAGTATTCACCCCTCCACTTT. It is translated as CASSADKEYSPLHF.

This clone was seen a few times. The chain couples TRBV7-2 to TRBJ2-5; 8 bases map to TRBD1. Germline V gene data show CDR1 as SGHTA and CDR2 as FQGNSA. J lost 5 bases, V lost 5 bases, and 7 bases had no gene match. CDR3 size: 14 residues. CDR3 sequence: CASSGETGVETQYF. The DNA for the CDR3 is TGTGCCAGCAGCGGCGAGACAGGGGTGGAGACCCAGTACTTC.

The CDR3 DNA reads TGCGCCAGCAGCCAAAATCCCGGGACAGGGGAAGGAGATACGCAGTATTTT. Its translation is CASSQNPGTGEGDTQYF. V usage is TRBV4-1 and J usage is TRBJ2-3, with 10 positions matching TRBD1. The CDR3 is 17 amino acids. V was clipped by 2 bases and J by 5 bases; unmatched bases: 10. The germline CDR1 and CDR2 sequences are MGHRA and YSYEKL.

The chain has TRBV11-2 and TRBJ2-5, with D perhaps matching TRBD1 (5 bases). The V gene lost 1 base and the J gene lost 2 bases, with 11 bases spanning the gap. Germline V gene data show CDR1 as SGHAT and CDR2 as FQNNGV. The CDR3 is 15 amino acids. The CDR3 nucleotides are TGTGCCAGCAGCTTAGCCAGGGTGAGACAAGAGACCCAGTACTTC. Its protein product is CASSLARVRQETQYF. The variable domain in full, with the rest retrieved from reference TRBV11-2 and TRBJ2-5, is EAGVAQSPRYKIIEKRQSVAFWCNPISGHATLYWYQQILGQGPKLLIQFQNNGVVDDSQLPKDRFSAERLKGVDSTLKIQPAKLEDSAVYLCASSLARVRQETQYFGPGTRLLVL.

This rearrangement joins TRBV5-1 to TRBJ1-1, with 7 bases identical to TRBD1. The germline V gene encodes CDR1 SGHRS and CDR2 YFSETQ. The CDR3 covers 14 residues. The ends lost 2 bases at V and 5 bases at J; junction bases unmatched: 6. The CDR3 is CASSLQGSWTEAFF. Here the CDR3 DNA reads TGCGCCAGCAGCTTACAGGGGTCTTGGACTGAAGCTTTCTTT.

This rearrangement joins TRBV6-5 to TRBJ2-1, with 8 bases identical to TRBD2. Germline V gene data show CDR1 as MNHEY and CDR2 as SVGAGI. Trimming took 6 bases from V and 3 from J; bases not matched to a gene: 7. This CDR3 has 15 amino acids. In DNA, the CDR3 is TGTGCCAGCAGCCAGACTAGCGTAGGCTACAATGAGCAGTTCTTC. Protein sequence: CASSQTSVGYNEQFF.

The J gene is TRBJ1-5, the V gene TRBV7-2, with 9 nucleotides matching TRBD1. The CDR3 extends over 16 amino acids. Germline values: CDR1 SGHTA, CDR2 FQGNSA. V trimming: 5 bases; J trimming: 5 bases; junction bases outside the gene matches: 10. As DNA, the CDR3 is TGTGCCAGCAGCCGCACGATAAGGGACAGGGATCAGCCCCAGCATTTT. Translating it yields CASSRTIRDRDQPQHF.

As concerns this clone: One end of the junction is discordant with germline, which a read error may explain. Other DNA sequences in this specimen translate into the identical CDR3. V gene TRBV7-9 combines with J gene TRBJ1-5; 10 bases map to TRBD1. Germline V gives CDR1 SEHNR, CDR2 FQNEAQ (reference sequence). The CDR3 covers 14 residues. DNA for the CDR3: TGTGCCAGCAGCCTGGACAGGGGGTATCAACCCCAGCATTTT. It encodes CASSLDRGYQPQHF.

The chain is built from TRBV4-3 and TRBJ2-5; TRBD2 matches at 11 bases. The CDR3 contains 19 residues. V lost 1 base, J lost 0 bases, and 10 bases stayed unmatched. The V gene's germline CDR1 is LGHNA and CDR2 YSLEER. CDR3 bases: TGCGCCAGCAGCCAAGGGGAGACTAGCGGGGTGAGGTACCAAGAGACCCAGTACTTC. This sequence encodes CASSQGETSGVRYQETQYF.

This chain joins TRBV27 and TRBJ2-3; TRBD2 matches 7 bases. The ends lost 6 bases at V and 2 bases at J; junction bases unmatched: 8. The CDR3 covers 15 residues. Germline V lookup: CDR1 MNHEY, CDR2 SMNVEV (reference sequence). The CDR3 sequence: CASSQSGAHTDTQYF. The DNA for the CDR3 is TGTGCCAGCAGCCAAAGCGGGGCCCACACAGATACGCAGTATTTT.

This chain uses TRBV5-8 with TRBJ2-6; D remains unclear. There are 14 residues in the CDR3. Germline-derived CDR1 and CDR2 are SGHTS and YDEGEE. Trimming took off 6 bases at V and 2 bases at J, with 9 bases between the two ends. This chain's CDR3 is CASNSYPGANVLTF. The CDR3 DNA reads TGTGCCAGCAACTCGTACCCTGGGGCCAACGTCCTGACTTTC.

This clone was detected a few times. The chain has TRBV2 and TRBJ2-1; 11 bases match TRBD2. CDR1 SNHLY and CDR2 FYNNEI come from the germline V gene. The CDR3 runs 14 residues. Trimming removed 6 bases from V and 6 bases from J; junction bases left unmatched: 4. CDR3 sequence: CASRGTSGFNEQFF. The CDR3 nucleotides read TGTGCCAGCAGGGGGACTAGCGGATTCAATGAGCAGTTCTTC. Drawing the rest from reference TRBV2 and TRBJ2-1, the complete variable domain is EPEVTQTPSHQVTQMGQEVILRCVPISNHLYFYWYRQILGQKVEFLVSFYNNEISEKSEIFDDQFSVERPDGSNFTLKIRSTKLEDSAMYFCASRGTSGFNEQFFGPGTRLTVL.